One sample yielded the 4 T cell receptor beta chains listed below, sequenced in a study of Ad26.COV2.S vaccination and SARS-CoV-2 variants. As for treatment: some 19 received Ad26.COV2.S at low or high dose, single or two shots; a few received placebo; per-sample allocation not given. Following the first vaccine or placebo injection, samples were taken on day 63. The method was immunoSEQ multiplex PCR; TCRdb's version includes in-frame clones alone and lacks a portion of them. Of some 390,000 clones listed, approximately 89% were seen once; the top ten hold under 2%. This sample comprised peripheral blood, obtained in a trial of Ad26.COV2.S vaccine versus placebo. The receptors originated from a person aged 18-65 years who received the Ad26.COV2.S COVID-19 vaccine or a placebo.

This sequence joins TRBV19 and TRBJ2-5; the match to TRBD1 covers 8 bases. The CDR3 is 17 residues long. The trim removed 3 bases at V and 5 bases at J, leaving 14 bases unmatched. Germline-derived CDR1 and CDR2 are LNHDA and SQIVND (reference sequence). The DNA of the CDR3 is TGTGCCAGTAGTATTAATATGGGAGGACAGGGAGCTGAGACCCAGTACTTC. Amino acid sequence: CASSINMGGQGAETQYF.

V usage is TRBV4-1 and J usage is TRBJ2-7; 11 nucleotides agree with TRBD2. CDR1 and CDR2 from the germline V gene are MGHRA and YSYEKL. The CDR3 is made up of 16 amino acids. After removal of 2 bases from V and 3 bases from J, the junction contained 6 bases not matched to a gene. CDR3 amino acids: CASSQLLAGVGYEQYF. The CDR3 DNA reads TGCGCCAGCAGCCAATTACTAGCGGGAGTAGGCTACGAGCAGTACTTC.

The chain employs TRBV19 and TRBJ1-2, with D perhaps matching TRBD1 (6 bases). The V end was cut by 3 bases, the J end by 5 bases, with 16 bases between. Germline assignment: CDR1 LNHDA and CDR2 SQIVND (reference sequence). This CDR3 is 15 amino acids long. The CDR3 nucleotides are TGTGCCAGTAGTATGGAGGGGGACTCCCCTTATGGCTACACCTTC. As protein: CASSMEGDSPYGYTF.

The V call is TRBV19, the J call TRBJ1-1; 9 bases fit TRBD1. The CDR3 extends over 14 amino acids. Germline values: CDR1 LNHDA, CDR2 SQIVND (reference sequence). Losses at the gene ends were 5 bases for V and 4 bases for J; bases not matched to a gene: 5. The CDR3 nucleotides read TGTGCCAGTAGTCCACAGGGGGCCGGCACTGAAGCTTTCTTT. Encoded protein: CASSPQGAGTEAFF.